A single sample is the source of the 17 T cell receptor beta chains below, sequenced in a study of vaccination effects on CD4 cells after COVID-19. The data were produced by immunoSEQ multiplex PCR, yet TCRdb's version contains in-frame clones alone and is incomplete. This sample yields around 25,000 clones, of which roughly four fifths are seen a single time; 9.5% to 11% belongs to the top ten. When more than 9 days of culture had elapsed, CD4+ T cells were isolated. Their recognized antigens are unknown. The input for sequencing was CD4+ T cells from PBMCs cultured without peptide, taken before COVID-19 vaccination. These receptors were collected from a human donor who received a COVID-19 vaccine.

The sample holds a few counts of this clone. This chain joins TRBV4-2 and TRBJ1-4, with D unresolved. Germline V gene lookup returns CDR1 LGHNA and CDR2 YNFKEQ. The CDR3 is made up of 13 amino acids. Between the trimmed V and J ends, which lost 0 bases and 10 bases, there was a span of 9 bases. CDR3 residues: CASSQESSRKLFF. The CDR3 nucleotides are TGTGCCAGCAGCCAAGAATCGAGTCGAAAACTGTTTTTT.

The chain couples TRBV15 to TRBJ2-4; 10 positions agree with TRBD2. CDR3 length: 17 amino acids. The germline gives CDR1 LNHNV, CDR2 YYDKDF (reference sequence). The ends lost 0 bases at V and 8 bases at J; junction bases unmatched: 10. CDR3 nucleotide sequence: TGTGCCACCAGCAGAGATGGTAGCGGGGGGCCGAGGGACATTCAGTACTTC. It encodes CATSRDGSGGPRDIQYF. The variable domain in full, completed from reference TRBV15 and TRBJ2-4, reads DAMVIQNPRYQVTQFGKPVTLSCSQTLNHNVMYWYQQKSSQAPKLLFHYYDKDFNNEADTPDNFQSRRPNTSFCFLDIRSPGLGDTAMYLCATSRDGSGGPRDIQYFGAGTRLSVL.

V gene TRBV28 combines with J gene TRBJ2-1; 12 bases map to TRBD2. CDR1 and CDR2 (germline): MDHEN, SYDVKM. The CDR3 runs 14 residues. Trimming removed 5 bases from V and 8 bases from J; junction bases left unmatched: 4. This CDR3 reads CASSLAGGLYEQFF. For the CDR3, the DNA is TGTGCCAGCAGTCTAGCGGGAGGGCTCTATGAGCAGTTCTTC.

This clone has just a few counts. The chain is built from TRBV6-5 and TRBJ1-1; D is ambiguous. Deletions cut 7 bases from V and 0 bases from J, with 9 bases between. The CDR3 is made up of 13 amino acids. Germline V gene sequence: CDR1 MNHEY, CDR2 SVGAGI. CDR3 amino acids: CASTPQVNTEAFF. CDR3 nucleotide sequence: TGTGCCAGCACCCCCCAGGTGAACACTGAAGCTTTCTTT.

The chain has TRBV5-4 and TRBJ2-3; 12 bases agree with TRBD1. The ends lost 5 bases at V and 5 bases at J; junction bases unmatched: 9. CDR1 is SGHNT and CDR2 is YYREEE in the germline V gene (reference sequence). This CDR3 comprises 16 residues. CDR3 nucleotide sequence: TGTGCCAGCAGTTTAACCGGGACAGGGGGCCAAGATACGCAGTATTTT. It specifies CASSLTGTGGQDTQYF.

V usage is TRBV6-5 and J usage is TRBJ1-2, with D hard to call. The CDR3 is 14 amino acids. Trimming stripped 0 bases from V and 5 bases from J, with 10 bases between. Germline CDR1 and CDR2: MNHEY and SVGAGI. CDR3 loop: CASSYSPDPYGYTF. As DNA, the CDR3 is TGTGCCAGCAGTTACTCACCAGACCCTTATGGCTACACCTTC.

The chain carries TRBV7-2 and TRBJ2-5; no reliable D call. Trimming removed 1 base at V and 5 bases at J, with 8 bases between. CDR1 is SGHTA and CDR2 is FQGNSA in the germline V gene. CDR3 length: 13 residues. CDR3 DNA: TGTGCCAGCAGCTTAGGGCAGAAGGAGACCCAGTACTTC. As protein: CASSLGQKETQYF.

This clone has only one observation. The V and J genes are TRBV30 and TRBJ1-3, with a weak D call TRBD1 (6 bases). This CDR3 contains 14 residues. Trimming removed 0 bases at V and 1 base at J, with 7 bases between. Germline V CDR1 and CDR2: GTSNPN, SVGIG (reference sequence). DNA of the CDR3: TGTGCCTGGAGTGTGGACAGATCTGGAAACACCATATATTTT. It codes for CAWSVDRSGNTIYF. Based on the CDR3 plus reference TRBV30 and TRBJ1-3, the full variable domain is SQTIHQWPATLVQPVGSPLSLECTVEGTSNPNLYWYRQAAGRGLQLLFYSVGIGQISSEVPQNLSASRPQDRQFILSSKKLLLSDSGFYLCAWSVDRSGNTIYFGEGSWLTVV.

This clone was seen only a few times. The chain combines TRBV19 with TRBJ1-2; possibly TRBD1 for D (6 bases). The germline gives CDR1 LNHDA, CDR2 SQIVND (reference sequence). The CDR3 is 13 amino acids. Trimming pared 8 bases from V and 1 base from J, leaving 11 bases between. CDR3 sequence (DNA): TGTGCCAGTTGGACAGACTATAACTATGGCTACACCTTC. Encoded protein: CASWTDYNYGYTF.

The chain links TRBV28 to TRBJ1-1; D unclear. Germline values: CDR1 MDHEN, CDR2 SYDVKM. CDR3 size: 13 residues. V lost 2 bases and J 1 base, leaving 5 bases between the germline ends. The DNA of the CDR3 is TGTGCCAGCAGTTTACCAGGGAACACTGAAGCTTTCTTT. This encodes CASSLPGNTEAFF.

This sequence joins TRBV11-3 and TRBJ1-1; TRBD1 matches 8 bases. After removal of 5 bases from V and 0 bases from J, the junction contained 2 bases not matched to a gene. The CDR3 is 14 amino acids. Looked up from germline, CDR1 is SGHNT and CDR2 is YENEEA. Here the CDR3 DNA reads TGTGCCAGCAGCATGGACAGGGTGAACACTGAAGCTTTCTTT. It codes for CASSMDRVNTEAFF.

V gene TRBV3-1 (or the pseudogene TRBV3-2) combines with J gene TRBJ1-1; TRBD1 is a possible D gene (5 bases). The CDR3 contains 15 residues. Germline CDR1 and CDR2: LGHDT and YNNKEL (reference sequence). The germline V and J ends were trimmed by 0 bases and 3 bases, with 11 bases remaining between them. CDR3 residues: CASSQDPKTDTEAFF. In nucleotides, the CDR3 is TGTGCCAGCAGCCAAGACCCAAAGACAGACACTGAAGCTTTCTTT.

The chain has TRBV6-5 and TRBJ1-6; TRBD1 might be the D (5 bases). The CDR3 totals 14 residues. V shed 8 bases and J shed 6 bases, with 14 bases lying between them. Per the germline V gene, CDR1 is MNHEY and CDR2 is SVGAGI. The CDR3 here is CASGAGGSNSPLHF. CDR3 DNA sequence: TGTGCCAGCGGGGCGGGGGGGAGTAATTCACCCCTCCACTTT.

The CDR3 sequence: CAIEASPNTGELFF. As DNA, the CDR3 is TGTGCCATCGAGGCCAGCCCCAACACCGGGGAGCTGTTTTTT. V and J are TRBV10-3 and TRBJ2-2; D not resolved. Trimming removed 8 bases from V and 2 bases from J, with 12 bases in between. The germline V gene has CDR1 ENHRY and CDR2 SYGVKD. The CDR3 runs to 14 residues.

The chain links TRBV4-3 to TRBJ1-1, with a weak D call TRBD1 (5 bases). V lost 2 bases and J 1 base, leaving 8 bases between the germline ends. The CDR3 is 14 amino acids. Germline assignment: CDR1 LGHNA and CDR2 YSLEER. CDR3 region: CASSQTTGNTEAFF. CDR3 DNA: TGCGCCAGCAGCCAAACCACAGGGAACACTGAAGCTTTCTTT.

The chain couples TRBV6-5 to TRBJ2-6; D unresolved. The CDR3 length is 15 residues. CDR1 and CDR2 from the germline V gene are MNHEY and SVGAGI. V gave up 6 bases and J gave up 0 bases, with 9 bases separating them. CDR3 bases: TGTGCCAGCAGCGACCGGAGCTCTGGGGCCAACGTCCTGACTTTC. Translated: CASSDRSSGANVLTF.

CDR3: CASSEGRTNQPQHF. The CDR3 region has the DNA TGTGCCAGCAGTGAGGGCCGTACCAATCAGCCCCAGCATTTT. The chain employs TRBV25-1 and TRBJ1-5; D not resolved. With 3 bases removed from V and 3 bases from J, the gap between germline ends came to 9 bases. The CDR3 contains 14 residues. The germline gives CDR1 MGHDK, CDR2 SYGVNS.